A selection of T cell receptor beta chains follows, all from one sample in a study of blood T cell repertoires in COVID-19. Libraries were prepared by immunoSEQ multiplex PCR; TCRdb keeps only in-frame clonotypes and omits some of them. The sample contains roughly 280,000 clones, 86% of which appear only once. Sequences were obtained from peripheral blood. The source is a man between 18 and 35 years old with active or convalescent COVID-19. Both conserved end residues are trimmed from each CDR3.

len	v_gene	j_gene	CDR3aa
12	TRBV18	TRBJ2-7	ASSQRTGSYEQY
13	TRBV11-2	TRBJ2-7	ASSRTWTGKDEQY
12	TRBV6-2/TRBV6-3	TRBJ2-1	ASSTGEYNNEQF
12	TRBV6-5	TRBJ1-1	ASSLIGGNTEAF
10	TRBV5-4	TRBJ2-2	ASSWTGGELF
10	TRBV27	TRBJ1-2	ASSSPLQGYT
16	TRBV18	TRBJ1-3	ASSPFLEQTSSGNTIY
13	TRBV3-1/TRBV3-2	TRBJ1-3	ASSAPSGTGNTIY
10	TRBV30	TRBJ2-3	AWGQDRAPQY
14	TRBV7-9	TRBJ1-3	ASGDWDSPRGNTIY
11	TRBV2	TRBJ2-3	ASMMGPTDTQY
13	TRBV4-3	TRBJ1-2	ASSQDRRGLRGYT
9	TRBV30	TRBJ1-6	AWSVGGSLH
13	TRBV6-5	TRBJ2-7	ATLSLDRGWVEQY
13	TRBV14	TRBJ1-1	ASSQNVAGDHEAF
10	TRBV5-4	TRBJ1-2	AIPSEALGYT
12	TRBV3-1/TRBV3-2	TRBJ2-3	ASSLAGVTDTQY
16	TRBV19	TRBJ2-1	ASSRLIAGGAGGNEQF
13	TRBV11-3	TRBJ1-4	ASSSRDIYPEKLF
13	TRBV2	TRBJ2-7	ASSDHYRGTYEQY
13	TRBV5-1	TRBJ1-3	ASSRVRGAGNTIY
11	TRBV27	TRBJ1-1	ASSLRGGTEAF
11	TRBV2	TRBJ1-5	ASMVQLDQPQH
12	TRBV28	TRBJ1-2	ASSIRDSAYGYT
11	TRBV7-9	TRBJ1-1	ASSALGGAEAF
11	TRBV12-5	TRBJ2-1	ASGLPIDSEQF
13	TRBV19	TRBJ1-2	ASSIDSFANYGYT
13	TRBV7-2	TRBJ2-7	ASSLDAGTVNEQY
10	TRBV5-4	TRBJ2-5	ASSFDQETQY
13	TRBV20-1	TRBJ1-6	SASLRTGSNSPLH
12	TRBV6-5	TRBJ1-1	ASNEGQDYTEAF
13	TRBV10-1	TRBJ2-3	ASSEAHSGGDTQY
17	TRBV28	TRBJ2-1	ASSLGISLFWTKYNEQF
17	TRBV4-1	TRBJ2-3	ASRRLAGGLSISTDTQY
14	TRBV5-5	TRBJ2-1	ASSSHFGRPINEQF
11	TRBV6-5	TRBJ1-1	ASSLGGGTEAF
13	TRBV11-3	TRBJ2-3	ASSPTRQRTDTQY
13	TRBV25-1	TRBJ2-3	ASANEVLNTDTQY
12	TRBV5-5	TRBJ1-1	ASSPWGVNTEAF
14	TRBV28	TRBJ1-5	AIRGGTSHSNQPQH
8	TRBV15	TRBJ2-7	ATPGVEQY
13	TRBV5-5	TRBJ2-1	ASSLGRESNNEQF
15	TRBV4-1	TRBJ2-1	ASSQDLLANSYNEQF
12	TRBV5-4	TRBJ1-2	ASSLDGVRGGYT
13	TRBV3-1/TRBV3-2	TRBJ2-3	ASSQERLITDTQY
10	TRBV30	TRBJ1-3	AKGGSGNTIY
12	TRBV28	TRBJ2-7	ASRRGGSSYEQY
13	TRBV12-5	TRBJ2-7	ASGLVVTGGDEQY
11	TRBV5-3	TRBJ1-1	ARSLGQHTEAF
12	TRBV7-3	TRBJ2-5	ASSPGYVSETQY
14	TRBV14	TRBJ2-3	ASSPFRKGGTDTQY
16	TRBV24-1	TRBJ2-5	ATSDTRDRGRRGETQY
14	TRBV11-2	TRBJ1-3	ASSLDLAGAGNTIY
12	TRBV27	TRBJ1-6	ASTRQGGNSPLH
16	TRBV11-2	TRBJ2-5	ASSWAHRTSGVGETQY
11	TRBV9	TRBJ1-1	ASSSDTNTEAF
11	TRBV14	TRBJ1-3	ASSYSSGNTIY